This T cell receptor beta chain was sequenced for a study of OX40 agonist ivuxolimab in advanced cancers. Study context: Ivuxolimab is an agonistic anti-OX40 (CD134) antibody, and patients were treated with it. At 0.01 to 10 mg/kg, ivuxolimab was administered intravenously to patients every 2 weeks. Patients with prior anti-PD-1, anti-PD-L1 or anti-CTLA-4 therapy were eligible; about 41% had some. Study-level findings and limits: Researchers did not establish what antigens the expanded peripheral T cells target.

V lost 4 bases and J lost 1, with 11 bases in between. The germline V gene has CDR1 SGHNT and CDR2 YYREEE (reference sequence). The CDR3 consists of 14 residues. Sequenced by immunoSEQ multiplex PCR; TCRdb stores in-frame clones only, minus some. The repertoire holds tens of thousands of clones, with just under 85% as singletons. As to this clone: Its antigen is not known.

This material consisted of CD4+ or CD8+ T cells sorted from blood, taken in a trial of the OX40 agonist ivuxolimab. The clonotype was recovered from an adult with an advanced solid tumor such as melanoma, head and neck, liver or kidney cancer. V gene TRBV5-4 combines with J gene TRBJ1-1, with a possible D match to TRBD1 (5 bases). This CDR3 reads CASSPRQKNTEAFF. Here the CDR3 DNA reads TGTGCCAGCAGCCCGCGACAGAAGAACACTGAAGCTTTCTTT.